This note documents a single T cell receptor (beta chain) sequence. Assay: immunoSEQ multiplex PCR; the TCRdb copy retains only in-frame clones and omits some. Of just over 95,000 clones in the sample, roughly two thirds were seen once. This CDR3 region has 13 residues. V lost 8 bases, J lost 2 bases, and 13 bases lay in between. Per the germline V gene, CDR1 is SQVTM and CDR2 is ANQGSEA. This sample is part of a study of shared clonotypes between healthy human individuals. The receptor was derived from a young man in good health. The chain joins TRBV29-1 to TRBJ2-1, with a possible D match to TRBD2 (6 bases). The sequenced sample consisted of memory CD8+ T cells sorted from blood. Stated subset: CD45RO+ cells pooled with CCR7-negative TemRA cells. The CDR3 bases are TGCAGCACCGGAGGCGGGACCTACAATGAGCAGTTCTTC. As protein: CSTGGGTYNEQFF.